The clone carrying this T cell receptor beta chain was observed at least ten times. Its specificity is not known. This sample was taken from a study of T cells after yellow fever vaccination. It was through 5'RACE template switching that TCR cDNA was made, with a universal primer site and UMIs added. TCRdb recomputed calls from the 5' RACE reads with MiXCR, one row per CDR3 protein. The repertoire has 340,000 or so distinct CDR3 sequences, roughly an eighth of them found once; the top ten carry about 3%. Germline V CDR1 and CDR2: MNHNY, SVGAGI (reference sequence). This CDR3 is 11 amino acids long. The J segment lost 7 bases and the V segment lost 5 bases, leaving 2 bases of the junction unmatched. Study-wide results and limits: Compared with primary, the secondary response was weaker and peaked at day 5, not 15.

V is TRBV6-6 and J is TRBJ2-7, with TRBD1 matching over 7 bases. The receptor's source is a man aged 18-30 years who received the YFV17D yellow fever vaccine. Specimen: CD4+ T cells sorted from PBMCs, collected 15 days after the yellow fever booster vaccination. In DNA form, the CDR3 reads TGTGCCAGCAGTCCGGACAGGGAGCAGTACTTC. It codes for CASSPDREQYF.